The T cell receptor (beta chain) described here comes from a study of blood T cell repertoires in COVID-19. The V gene end was trimmed by 10 bases and the J gene end by 6 bases; junction bases not matched to a gene: 17. This CDR3 spans 16 amino acids. Germline values: CDR1 MNHEY, CDR2 SMNVEV (reference sequence). Assay used: immunoSEQ multiplex PCR; TCRdb lists only in-frame clones, some missing. This sample has around 150,000 clones, with about 92% found just once. Sequenced material: peripheral blood. The sequence came from a man between 25 and 39 years old with COVID-19, enrolled during active disease. The genes are TRBV27 and TRBJ2-3, with 9 positions matching TRBD1. The chain's CDR3 is CATVWAGQGWSDTQYF. The CDR3 DNA is TGTGCCACCGTCTGGGCGGGACAGGGTTGGTCGGATACGCAGTATTTT.